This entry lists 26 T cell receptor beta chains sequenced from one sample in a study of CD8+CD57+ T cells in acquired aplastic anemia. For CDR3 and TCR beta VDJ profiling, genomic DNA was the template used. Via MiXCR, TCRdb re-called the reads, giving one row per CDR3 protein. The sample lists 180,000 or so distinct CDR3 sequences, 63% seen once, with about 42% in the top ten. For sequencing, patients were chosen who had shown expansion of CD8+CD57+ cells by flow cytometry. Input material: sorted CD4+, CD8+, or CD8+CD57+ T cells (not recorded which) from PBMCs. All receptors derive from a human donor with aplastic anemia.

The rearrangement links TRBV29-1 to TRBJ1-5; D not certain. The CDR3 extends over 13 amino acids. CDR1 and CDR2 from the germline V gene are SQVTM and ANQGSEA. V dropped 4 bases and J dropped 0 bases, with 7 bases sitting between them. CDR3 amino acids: CSVAWASNQPQHF. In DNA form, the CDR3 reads TGCAGCGTTGCGTGGGCTAGCAATCAGCCCCAGCATTTT. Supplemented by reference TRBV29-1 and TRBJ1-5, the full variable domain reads SAVISQKPSRDICQRGTSLTIQCQVDSQVTMMFWYRQQPGQSLTLIATANQGSEATYESGFVIDKFPISRPNLTFSTLTVSNMSPEDSSIYLCSVAWASNQPQHFGDGTRLSIL.

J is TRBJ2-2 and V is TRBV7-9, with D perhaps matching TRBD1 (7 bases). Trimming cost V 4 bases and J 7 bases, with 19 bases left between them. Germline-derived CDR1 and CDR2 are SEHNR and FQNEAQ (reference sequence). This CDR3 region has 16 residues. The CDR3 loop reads CASSSPPGGGSGELFF. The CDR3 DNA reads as TGTGCCAGCAGCTCCCCCCCCGGAGGGGGCAGCGGGGAGCTGTTTTTT.

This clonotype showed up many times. The CDR3 sequence: CASSLDTYEQYF. In DNA, the CDR3 is TGTGCCAGCAGCTTAGATACCTACGAGCAGTACTTC. The rearrangement joins TRBV11-2 to TRBJ2-7; D is unresolved. Trimming left V 0 bases short and J 2 bases short, with 2 bases between. CDR1 SGHAT and CDR2 FQNNGV come from the germline V gene. The CDR3 is 12 amino acids.

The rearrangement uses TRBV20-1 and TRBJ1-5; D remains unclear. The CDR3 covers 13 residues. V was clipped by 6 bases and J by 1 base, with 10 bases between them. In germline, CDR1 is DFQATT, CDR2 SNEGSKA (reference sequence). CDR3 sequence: CSARIASNQPQHF. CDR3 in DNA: TGCAGTGCAAGGATAGCAAGCAATCAGCCCCAGCATTTT.

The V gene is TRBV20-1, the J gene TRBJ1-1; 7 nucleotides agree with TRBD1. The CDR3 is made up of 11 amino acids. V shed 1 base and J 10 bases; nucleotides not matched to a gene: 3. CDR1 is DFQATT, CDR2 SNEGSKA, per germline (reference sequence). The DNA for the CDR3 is TGCAGTGCTAGAGCCCCAGGGGGAGCTTTCTTT. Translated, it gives CSARAPGGAFF.

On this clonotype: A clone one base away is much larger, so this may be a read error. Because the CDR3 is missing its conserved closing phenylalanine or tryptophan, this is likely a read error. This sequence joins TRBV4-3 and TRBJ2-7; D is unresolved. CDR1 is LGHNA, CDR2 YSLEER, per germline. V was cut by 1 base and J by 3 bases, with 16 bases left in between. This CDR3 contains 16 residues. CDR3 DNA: TGCGCCAGCAGCCAAGTAGTTTTTGGCAGAGACTACGAGCAGTACCTC. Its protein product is CASSQVVFGRDYEQYL.

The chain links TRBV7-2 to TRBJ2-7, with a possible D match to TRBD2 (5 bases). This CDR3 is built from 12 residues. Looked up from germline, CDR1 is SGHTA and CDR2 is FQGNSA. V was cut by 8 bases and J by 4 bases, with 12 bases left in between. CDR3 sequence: CASQTGSYEQYF. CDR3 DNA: TGTGCCAGCCAGACGGGAAGTTACGAGCAGTACTTC.

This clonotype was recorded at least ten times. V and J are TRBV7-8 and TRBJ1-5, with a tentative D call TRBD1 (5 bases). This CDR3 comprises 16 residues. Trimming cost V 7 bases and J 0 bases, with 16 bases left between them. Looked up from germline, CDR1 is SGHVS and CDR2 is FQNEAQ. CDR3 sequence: CASTLGAGLSNQPQHF. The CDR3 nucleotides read TGTGCCAGCACCCTTGGGGCAGGACTTAGCAATCAGCCCCAGCATTTT.

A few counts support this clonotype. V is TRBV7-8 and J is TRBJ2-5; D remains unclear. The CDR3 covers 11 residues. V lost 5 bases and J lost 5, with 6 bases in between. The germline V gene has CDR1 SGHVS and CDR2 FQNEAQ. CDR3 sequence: CASSRAETQYF. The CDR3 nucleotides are TGTGCCAGCAGCCGAGCTGAGACCCAGTACTTC.

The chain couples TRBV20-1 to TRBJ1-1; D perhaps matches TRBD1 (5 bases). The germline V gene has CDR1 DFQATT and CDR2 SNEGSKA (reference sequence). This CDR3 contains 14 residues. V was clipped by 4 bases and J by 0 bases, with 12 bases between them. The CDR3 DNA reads TGCAGTGCTAAGATCAGGGCGATGAACACTGAAGCTTTCTTT. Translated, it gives CSAKIRAMNTEAFF.

The CDR3 region has the DNA TGTGCCAGCAGCACCGGGGGCGCGCGGGAGCAGTACTTC. This codes for CASSTGGAREQYF. The chain uses TRBV7-8 and TRBJ2-7; D is tentatively TRBD1 or TRBD2 (6 bases each). The CDR3 has 13 residues. V lost 5 bases to trimming and J lost 7 bases, with 15 bases between them. Per the germline V gene, CDR1 is SGHVS and CDR2 is FQNEAQ.

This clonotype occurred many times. This chain's CDR3 is CSASGTSSYEQYF. In DNA, the CDR3 is TGCAGTGCCTCCGGGACATCATCCTACGAGCAGTACTTC. The chain joins TRBV20-1 to TRBJ2-7, with TRBD1 as a possible D gene (6 bases). V lost 6 bases and J 1 base, leaving 13 bases between the germline ends. The CDR3 loop spans 13 amino acids. Per germline, CDR1 DFQATT and CDR2 SNEGSKA (reference sequence).

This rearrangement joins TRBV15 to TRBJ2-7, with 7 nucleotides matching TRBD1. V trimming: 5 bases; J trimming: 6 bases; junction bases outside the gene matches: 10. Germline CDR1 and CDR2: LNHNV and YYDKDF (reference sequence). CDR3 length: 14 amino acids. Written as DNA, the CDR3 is TGTGCCACCAGCGAATACAGGGGAAGGGGCGAGCAGTACTTC. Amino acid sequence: CATSEYRGRGEQYF.

The CDR3 DNA follows: TGCAGTGCGCCCGGGACAGGGGACTACAATGAGCAGTTCTTC. Its translation: CSAPGTGDYNEQFF. The chain recombines TRBV20-1 with TRBJ2-1; 10 bases are shared with TRBD1. Germline V CDR1 and CDR2: DFQATT, SNEGSKA (reference sequence). The CDR3 length is 14 residues. With 6 bases clipped from V and 3 bases from J, the junction kept 5 bases outside the gene matches.

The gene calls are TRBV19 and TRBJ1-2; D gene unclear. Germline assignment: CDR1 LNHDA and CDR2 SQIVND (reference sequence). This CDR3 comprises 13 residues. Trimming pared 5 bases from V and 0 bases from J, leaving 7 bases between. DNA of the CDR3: TGTGCCAGTAGTCCCGAGTCTAACTATGGCTACACCTTC. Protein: CASSPESNYGYTF.

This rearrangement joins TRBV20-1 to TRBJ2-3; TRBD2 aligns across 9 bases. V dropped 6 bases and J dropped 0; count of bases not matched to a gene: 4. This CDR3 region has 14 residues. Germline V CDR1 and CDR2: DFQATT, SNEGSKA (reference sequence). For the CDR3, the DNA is TGCAGTGCCCCGACTAGCGGAAGCACAGATACGCAGTATTTT. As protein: CSAPTSGSTDTQYF.

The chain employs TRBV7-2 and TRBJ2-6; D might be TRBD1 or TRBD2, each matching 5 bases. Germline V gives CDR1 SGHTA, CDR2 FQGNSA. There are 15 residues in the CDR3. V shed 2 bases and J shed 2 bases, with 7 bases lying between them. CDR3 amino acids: CASSLMGAGANVLTF. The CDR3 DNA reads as TGTGCCAGCAGCTTAATGGGGGCTGGGGCCAACGTCCTGACTTTC.

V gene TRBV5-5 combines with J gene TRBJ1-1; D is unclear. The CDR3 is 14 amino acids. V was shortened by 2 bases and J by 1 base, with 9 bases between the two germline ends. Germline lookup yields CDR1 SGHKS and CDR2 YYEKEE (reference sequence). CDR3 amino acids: CASSFQPGNTEAFF. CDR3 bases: TGTGCCAGCAGCTTTCAGCCCGGGAACACTGAAGCTTTCTTT.

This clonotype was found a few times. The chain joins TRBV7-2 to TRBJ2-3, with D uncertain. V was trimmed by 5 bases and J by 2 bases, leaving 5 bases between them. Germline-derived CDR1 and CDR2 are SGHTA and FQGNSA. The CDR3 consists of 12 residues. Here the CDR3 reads CASSLDTDTQYF. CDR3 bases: TGTGCCAGCAGCCTGGACACAGATACGCAGTATTTT.

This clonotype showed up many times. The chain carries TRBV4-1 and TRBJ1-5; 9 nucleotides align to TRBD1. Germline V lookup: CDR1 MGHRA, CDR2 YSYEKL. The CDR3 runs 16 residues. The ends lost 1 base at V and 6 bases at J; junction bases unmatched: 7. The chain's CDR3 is CASSQGDRAGAQPQHF. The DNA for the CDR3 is TGCGCCAGCAGCCAAGGGGACAGGGCAGGAGCTCAGCCCCAGCATTTT.

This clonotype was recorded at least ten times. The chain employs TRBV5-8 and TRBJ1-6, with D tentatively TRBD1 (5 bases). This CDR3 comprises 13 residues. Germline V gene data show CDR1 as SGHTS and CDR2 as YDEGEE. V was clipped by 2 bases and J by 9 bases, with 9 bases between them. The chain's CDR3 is CASSFRVTSPLHF. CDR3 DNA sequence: TGTGCCAGCAGCTTCAGGGTAACTTCACCCCTCCACTTT.

The CDR3 DNA reads TGCAGCGCTGACACCTCCTACGAGCAGTACTTC. Residues: CSADTSYEQYF. The J gene is TRBJ2-7, the V gene TRBV29-1, with D hard to call. The CDR3 length is 11 residues. Germline lookup yields CDR1 SQVTM and CDR2 ANQGSEA. V was trimmed by 7 bases and J by 0 bases, leaving 7 bases between them.

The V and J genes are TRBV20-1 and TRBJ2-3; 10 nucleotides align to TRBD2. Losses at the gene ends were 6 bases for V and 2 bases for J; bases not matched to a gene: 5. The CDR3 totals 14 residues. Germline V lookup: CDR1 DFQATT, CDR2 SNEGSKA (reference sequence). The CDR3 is CSALGLANTDTQYF. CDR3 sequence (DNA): TGCAGTGCGCTGGGACTAGCGAACACAGATACGCAGTATTTT.

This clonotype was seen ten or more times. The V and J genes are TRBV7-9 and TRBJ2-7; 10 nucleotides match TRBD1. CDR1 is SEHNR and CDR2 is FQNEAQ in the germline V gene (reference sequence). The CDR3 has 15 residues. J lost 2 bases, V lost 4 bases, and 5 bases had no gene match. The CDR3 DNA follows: TGTGCCAGCAGCTCTCGGACAGGGGGGACCTACGAGCAGTACTTC. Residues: CASSSRTGGTYEQYF.

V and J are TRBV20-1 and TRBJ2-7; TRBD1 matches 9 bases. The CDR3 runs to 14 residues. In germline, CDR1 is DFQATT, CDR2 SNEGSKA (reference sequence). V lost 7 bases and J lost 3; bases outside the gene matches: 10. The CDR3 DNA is TGCAGTGTTAGCCTGGGGGGACAGGGCTACGAGCAGTACTTC. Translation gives CSVSLGGQGYEQYF.

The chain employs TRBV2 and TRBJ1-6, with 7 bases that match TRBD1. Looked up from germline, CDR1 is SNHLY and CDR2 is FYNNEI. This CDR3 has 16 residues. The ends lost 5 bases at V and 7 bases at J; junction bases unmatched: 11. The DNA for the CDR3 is TGTGCCAGCAGTTTCCTCACAGGGACAGTCAATTCACCCCTCCACTTT. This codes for CASSFLTGTVNSPLHF. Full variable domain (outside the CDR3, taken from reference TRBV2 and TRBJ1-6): EPEVTQTPSHQVTQMGQEVILRCVPISNHLYFYWYRQILGQKVEFLVSFYNNEISEKSEIFDDQFSVERPDGSNFTLKIRSTKLEDSAMYFCASSFLTGTVNSPLHFGNGTRLTVT.